The rows below give T cell receptor beta chains drawn from one sample of a study of OX40 agonist ivuxolimab in advanced cancers. TCRdb keeps only in-frame clones here, not all; method: immunoSEQ multiplex PCR. The sample lists roughly 62,000 clones; around 90% were seen once. The sample here was CD4+ or CD8+ T cells sorted from blood, taken in a trial of the OX40 agonist ivuxolimab. The receptor source for this set is an adult with an advanced solid tumor such as melanoma, head and neck, liver or kidney cancer. Each CDR3 is given with its conserved first and last residue. A D gene is named only where the DNA matches it firmly. Only some rows state a clone size, as once, few, many or a class for expanded clones.

>NA|TRBV27|NA|TRBJ2-1
TGTGCCAGCAGTACTCGAGGAGGTGAGCAGTTCTTC
CASSTRGGEQFF
>NA|TRBV11-2|NA|TRBJ2-1
TGTGCCAGCACCCCCGGGACGCTCCTTTCCTACAATGAGCAGTTCTTC
CASTPGTLLSYNEQFF
>TRBD2|TRBV11-3|NA|TRBJ2-1
TGTGCCAGCAGCTTCGTGACTAGCGGGAGCGATGAGCAGTTCTTC
CASSFVTSGSDEQFF
>NA|TRBV19|NA|TRBJ2-7
TGTGCCAGTAGTACAACAGGGTCCTACGAGCAGTACTTC
CASSTTGSYEQYF
>NA|TRBV29-1|NA|TRBJ2-1
TGCAGCGTTGAAGAAGAGGCAGTGGACAATGAGCAGTTCTTC
CSVEEEAVDNEQFF
>NA|TRBV4-3|NA|TRBJ2-2
TGCGCCAGCAGCCAAGTACCCCAGACCGGGGAGCTGTTTTTT
CASSQVPQTGELFF
>NA|TRBV4-1|NA|TRBJ1-5
TGCGCCAGCAGCCAAAATCAGGTTAGCAATCAGCCCCAGCATTTT
CASSQNQVSNQPQHF
>NA|TRBV6-1|medium-sized|TRBJ2-7
TGTGCCAGCAGTGAAGTGCCTACCGAGCAGTACTTC
CASSEVPTEQYF
>NA|TRBV7-9|NA|TRBJ2-1
TGTGCCAGCAGCTTAGCGACCTACAATGAGCAGTTCTTC
CASSLATYNEQFF
>TRBD2|TRBV6-1|once|TRBJ2-3
TGTGCCAGCAGCGAAAGTCGGGGGGGCCCTACCTCTAGCACAGATACGCAGTATTTT
CASSESRGGPTSSTDTQYF
>NA|TRBV27|NA|TRBJ2-7
TGTGCCAGCAGTTTATCCACAGGGTACGAGCAGTACTTC
CASSLSTGYEQYF
>NA|TRBV28|NA|TRBJ2-4
TGTGCCAGCAGTTTAGGGGCCAAAAACATTCAGTACTTC
CASSLGAKNIQYF
>TRBD2|TRBV27|NA|TRBJ2-2
TGTGCCAGCAGTTTGTTAGCGGGAGACTACACCGGGGAGCTGTTTTTT
CASSLLAGDYTGELFF
>NA|TRBV10-1|NA|TRBJ2-5
TGCGCCAGCAGGGCCGGGGGCCCCTGGGGAGAGACCCAGTACTTC
CASRAGGPWGETQYF
>TRBD2|TRBV4-1|NA|TRBJ2-7
TGCGCCAGCAGCCAGGCAGAGGGACTAGCCTCCTACGAGCAGTACTTC
CASSQAEGLASYEQYF
>TRBD2|TRBV2|NA|TRBJ2-1
TGTGCCAGCAGTGAATCGACTAGCCTCTACAATGAGCAGTTCTTC
CASSESTSLYNEQFF
>TRBD2|TRBV19|NA|TRBJ2-7
TGTGCCAGTAGTAGGGGACTAGCGGGAGCAGGTGACGAGCAGTACTTC
CASSRGLAGAGDEQYF
>NA|TRBV18|NA|TRBJ2-7
TGTGCCAGCTACAGACAGGTTTGGACCGAGCAGTACTTC
CASYRQVWTEQYF
>NA|TRBV5-6|few|TRBJ2-5
TGTGCCAGCAGCTTACAACTCGAGAAAGAGACCCAGTACTTC
CASSLQLEKETQYF
>NA|TRBV4-3|NA|TRBJ1-1
TGCGCCAGCAGCCAAGGTACAGGGCCGAACACTGAAGCTTTCTTT
CASSQGTGPNTEAFF
>TRBD2|TRBV11-3|NA|TRBJ2-1
TGTGCCAGCAGAAGTTCTAGCGGGAGTAATGAGCAGTTCTTC
CASRSSSGSNEQFF
>NA|TRBV27|once|TRBJ2-7
TGTGCCAGCAGTCTACACCCAGCCAGGGTTGGCTACGAGCAGTACTTC
CASSLHPARVGYEQYF
>TRBD1|TRBV7-6|NA|TRBJ2-3
TGTGCCAGCAGCCTTTATCGCCCCGGGACAGGAGGCACAGATACGCAGTATTTT
CASSLYRPGTGGTDTQYF
>TRBD1|TRBV15|once|TRBJ2-7
TGTGCCACCAGCGCCGGGACAGGGGGGTCCTACGAGCAGTACTTC
CATSAGTGGSYEQYF
>TRBD1|TRBV28|NA|TRBJ2-5
TGTGCCAGCAGTACTGACAGGGACCAAGAGACCCAGTACTTC
CASSTDRDQETQYF
>NA|TRBV6-6|NA|TRBJ2-2
TGTGCCAGCGCCTCCCTAGGGCCCATCGTCGGGGAGCTGTTTTTT
CASASLGPIVGELFF
>TRBD2|TRBV27|NA|TRBJ2-2
TGTGCCAGCAGATCTGGGGGAGCGGGAAGCCCCGGGGAGCTGTTTTTT
CASRSGGAGSPGELFF
>NA|TRBV4-1|NA|TRBJ2-1
TGCGCCAGCAGCCGCGAAGGTTGGGGGTTGAGCTCCTACAATGAGCAGTTCTTC
CASSREGWGLSSYNEQFF
>TRBD2|TRBV5-1|NA|TRBJ2-7
TGCGCCAGCAGCTATATCACGGGCGGGAGAAGGGGCGAGCAGTACTTC
CASSYITGGRRGEQYF
>NA|TRBV19|NA|TRBJ2-3
TGTGCCAGTAGTATCTTCGGGGTCACAGATACGCAGTATTTT
CASSIFGVTDTQYF
>NA|TRBV6-6|NA|TRBJ1-1
TGTGCCAGCAGTTACTCATCATGGGGCAACACTGAAGCTTTCTTT
CASSYSSWGNTEAFF
>TRBD2|TRBV27|NA|TRBJ2-3
TGTGCCAGCAGTTTATTTTGGGGACTAGCGGGAGATACGCAGTATTTT
CASSLFWGLAGDTQYF
>NA|TRBV18|NA|TRBJ2-5
TGTGCCAGCTCAACCCGGGGCGGGCCGAAGGAAGAGACCCAGTACTTC
CASSTRGGPKEETQYF
>NA|TRBV27|NA|TRBJ1-5
TGTGCCAGCAGTTTATCAGGGATGCCTGTTCAACCCCAGCATTTT
CASSLSGMPVQPQHF
>NA|TRBV11-1|NA|TRBJ2-3
TGTGCCAGCAGCGAGGTAGCAGATACGCAGTATTTT
CASSEVADTQYF
>NA|TRBV28|NA|TRBJ2-7
TGTGCCAGCAGTTTTCAAGGCGAGCAGTACTTC
CASSFQGEQYF
>TRBD2|TRBV13|once|TRBJ2-7
TGTGCCAGCAGCTCTCTTGGACTAGGCGAGCAGTACTTC
CASSSLGLGEQYF
>NA|TRBV7-9|NA|TRBJ2-5
TGTGCCAGCAGCTTTTTTCAGGGTGGTGATGGCCGCCAAGAGACCCAGTACTTC
CASSFFQGGDGRQETQYF
>NA|TRBV5-5|NA|TRBJ2-7
TGTGCCAGCAGCCTACTGGACAGTCCCACCTACGAGCAGTACTTC
CASSLLDSPTYEQYF
>TRBD2|TRBV27|NA|TRBJ2-1
TGTGCCATCGGGACTAGCGAGGATCTTAATGAGCAGTTCTTC
CAIGTSEDLNEQFF
>TRBD1|TRBV19|NA|TRBJ2-5
TGTGCCAGTAGTAGACACCCGGGACAGGCTTTTAAAGAGACCCAGTACTTC
CASSRHPGQAFKETQYF